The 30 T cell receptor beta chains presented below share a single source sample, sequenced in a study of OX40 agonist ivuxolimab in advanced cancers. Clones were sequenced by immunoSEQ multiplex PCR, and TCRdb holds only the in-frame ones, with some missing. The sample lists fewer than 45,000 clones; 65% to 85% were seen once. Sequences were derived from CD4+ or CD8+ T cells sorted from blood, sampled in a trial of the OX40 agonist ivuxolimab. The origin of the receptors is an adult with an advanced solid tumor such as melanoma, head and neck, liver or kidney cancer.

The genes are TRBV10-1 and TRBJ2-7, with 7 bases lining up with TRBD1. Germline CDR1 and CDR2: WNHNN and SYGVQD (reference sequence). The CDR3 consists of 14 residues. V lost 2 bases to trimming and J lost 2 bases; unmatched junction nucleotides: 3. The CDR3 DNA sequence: TGCGCCAGCAGTGAGGGACAGGCTACCTACGAGCAGTACTTC. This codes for CASSEGQATYEQYF.

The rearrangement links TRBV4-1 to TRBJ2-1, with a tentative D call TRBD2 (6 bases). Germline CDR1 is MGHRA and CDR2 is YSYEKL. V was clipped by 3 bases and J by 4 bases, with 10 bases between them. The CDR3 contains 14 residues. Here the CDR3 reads CASSQEGPYNEQFF. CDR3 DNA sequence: TGCGCCAGCAGCCAGGAGGGCCCTTACAATGAGCAGTTCTTC.

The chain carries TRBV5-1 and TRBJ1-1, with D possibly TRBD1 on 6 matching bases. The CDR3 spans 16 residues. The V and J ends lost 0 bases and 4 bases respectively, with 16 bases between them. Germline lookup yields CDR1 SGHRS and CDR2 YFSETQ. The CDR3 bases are TGCGCCAGCAGCTTGGCTTCAACAGGGATGGGCACTGAAGCTTTCTTT. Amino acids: CASSLASTGMGTEAFF.

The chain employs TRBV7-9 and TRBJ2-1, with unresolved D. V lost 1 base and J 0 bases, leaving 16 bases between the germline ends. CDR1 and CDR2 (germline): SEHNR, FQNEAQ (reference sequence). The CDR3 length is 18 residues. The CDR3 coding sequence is TGTGCCAGCAGCTTAGAACTTGGCGCGCTGAGCTCCTACAATGAGCAGTTCTTC. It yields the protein CASSLELGALSSYNEQFF.

CDR3 sequence: CASSEAPGPAYEQYF. The CDR3 DNA is TGTGCCAGCAGTGAAGCGCCCGGGCCAGCCTACGAGCAGTACTTC. The rearrangement joins TRBV6-1 to TRBJ2-7; no definite D call. The CDR3 is made up of 15 amino acids. V gave up 0 bases and J gave up 2 bases, with 11 bases separating them. Germline V gives CDR1 MNHNS, CDR2 SASEGT.

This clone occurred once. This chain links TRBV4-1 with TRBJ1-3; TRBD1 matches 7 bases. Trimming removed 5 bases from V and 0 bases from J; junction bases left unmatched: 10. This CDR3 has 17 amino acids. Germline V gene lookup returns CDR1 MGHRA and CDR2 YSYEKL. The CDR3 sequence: CASSTRTGEASGNTIYF. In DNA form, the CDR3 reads TGCGCCAGCAGCACTCGGACAGGCGAGGCCTCTGGAAACACCATATATTTT.

The CDR3 nucleotides read TGTGCCAGCAGTTTAACCCGACAGATTCTAACCTACGAGCAGTACTTC. Translating gives CASSLTRQILTYEQYF. The chain recombines TRBV27 with TRBJ2-5; the D gene is possibly TRBD1 (5 bases). The J call may be in error: the DNA end matches TRBJ2-7 better. Per the germline V gene, CDR1 is MNHEY and CDR2 is SMNVEV (reference sequence). The CDR3 loop spans 16 amino acids.

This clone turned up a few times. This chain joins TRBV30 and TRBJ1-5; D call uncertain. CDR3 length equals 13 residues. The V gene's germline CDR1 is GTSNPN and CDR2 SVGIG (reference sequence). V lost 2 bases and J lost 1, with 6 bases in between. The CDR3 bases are TGTGCCTGGAGTAGGGCCAGCAATCAGCCCCAGCATTTT. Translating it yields CAWSRASNQPQHF.

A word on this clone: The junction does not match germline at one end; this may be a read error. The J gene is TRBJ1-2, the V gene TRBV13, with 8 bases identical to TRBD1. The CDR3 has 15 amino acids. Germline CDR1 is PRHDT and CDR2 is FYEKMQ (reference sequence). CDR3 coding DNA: TGTGCCAGCAGCGTGAGGGACAGGTCGATCGTTGGCTGCACCTTC. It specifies CASSVRDRSIVGCTF.

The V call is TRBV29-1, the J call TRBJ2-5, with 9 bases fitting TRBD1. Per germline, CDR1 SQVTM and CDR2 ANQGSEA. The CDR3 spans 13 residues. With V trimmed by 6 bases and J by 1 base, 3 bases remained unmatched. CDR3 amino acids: CSVDRGSQETQYF. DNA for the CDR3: TGCAGCGTGGACAGGGGATCCCAAGAGACCCAGTACTTC. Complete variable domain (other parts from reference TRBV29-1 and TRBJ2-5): SAVISQKPSRDICQRGTSLTIQCQVDSQVTMMFWYRQQPGQSLTLIATANQGSEATYESGFVIDKFPISRPNLTFSTLTVSNMSPEDSSIYLCSVDRGSQETQYFGPGTRLLVL.

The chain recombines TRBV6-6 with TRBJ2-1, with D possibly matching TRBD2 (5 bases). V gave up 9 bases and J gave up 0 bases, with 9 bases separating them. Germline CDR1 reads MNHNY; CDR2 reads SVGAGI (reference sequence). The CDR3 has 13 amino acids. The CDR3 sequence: CASNGNSYNEQFF. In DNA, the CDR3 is TGTGCCAGTAACGGGAACTCCTACAATGAGCAGTTCTTC.

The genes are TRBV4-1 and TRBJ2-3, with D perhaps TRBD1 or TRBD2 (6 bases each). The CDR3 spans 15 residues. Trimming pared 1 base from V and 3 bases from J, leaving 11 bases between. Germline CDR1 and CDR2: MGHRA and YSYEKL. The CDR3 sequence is CASSQVTGATDTQYF. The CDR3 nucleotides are TGCGCCAGCAGCCAAGTGACGGGGGCTACAGATACGCAGTATTTT.

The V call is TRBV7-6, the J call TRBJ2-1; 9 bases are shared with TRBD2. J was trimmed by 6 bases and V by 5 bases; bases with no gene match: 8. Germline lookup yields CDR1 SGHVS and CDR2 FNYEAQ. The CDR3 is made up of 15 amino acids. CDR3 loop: CASSPGTSPINEQFF. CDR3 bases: TGTGCCAGCAGCCCCGGGACTAGCCCCATCAATGAGCAGTTCTTC.

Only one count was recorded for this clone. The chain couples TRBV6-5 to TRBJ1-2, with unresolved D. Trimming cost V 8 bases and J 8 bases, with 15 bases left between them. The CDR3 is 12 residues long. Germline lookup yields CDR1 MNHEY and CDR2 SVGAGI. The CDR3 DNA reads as TGTGCCAGCGGACCCAACCTTGGGGGCTACACCTTC. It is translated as CASGPNLGGYTF.

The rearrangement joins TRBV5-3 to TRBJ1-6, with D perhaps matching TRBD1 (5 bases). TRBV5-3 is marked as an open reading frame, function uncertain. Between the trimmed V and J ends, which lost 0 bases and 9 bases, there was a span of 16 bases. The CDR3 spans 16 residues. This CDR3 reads CARSLAAGSYPSPLHF. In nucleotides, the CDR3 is TGTGCCAGAAGCTTGGCAGCAGGGAGTTACCCTTCACCCCTCCACTTT.

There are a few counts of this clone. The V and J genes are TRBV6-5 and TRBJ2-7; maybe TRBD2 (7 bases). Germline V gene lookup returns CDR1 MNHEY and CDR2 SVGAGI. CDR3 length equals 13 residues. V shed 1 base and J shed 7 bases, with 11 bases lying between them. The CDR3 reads CASSYLGGGEQYF. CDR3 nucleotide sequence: TGTGCCAGCAGTTACTTAGGGGGAGGGGAGCAGTACTTC.

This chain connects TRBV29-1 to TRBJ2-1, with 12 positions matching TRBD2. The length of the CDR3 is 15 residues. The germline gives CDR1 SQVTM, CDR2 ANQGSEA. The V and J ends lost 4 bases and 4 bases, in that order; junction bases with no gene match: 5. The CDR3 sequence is CSVVPGTSGYNEQFF. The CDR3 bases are TGCAGCGTTGTCCCCGGGACTAGCGGGTACAATGAGCAGTTCTTC.

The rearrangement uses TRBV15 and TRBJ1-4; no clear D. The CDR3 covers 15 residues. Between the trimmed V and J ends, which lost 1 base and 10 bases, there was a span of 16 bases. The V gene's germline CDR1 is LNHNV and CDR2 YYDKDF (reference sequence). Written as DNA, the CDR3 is TGTGCCACCAGCAGAGTCAGAGGCCTTATCGGAAAACTGTTTTTT. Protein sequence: CATSRVRGLIGKLFF.

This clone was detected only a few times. CDR3 DNA: TGTGCCAGCAGCTTGAGAACGGAAGTAGGGCAGCCCCAGCATTTT. It encodes CASSLRTEVGQPQHF. V is TRBV5-6 and J is TRBJ1-5; D remains ambiguous. V was trimmed by 1 base and J by 7 bases, leaving 15 bases between them. The CDR3 loop spans 15 amino acids. CDR1 and CDR2 (germline): SGHDT, YYEEEE.

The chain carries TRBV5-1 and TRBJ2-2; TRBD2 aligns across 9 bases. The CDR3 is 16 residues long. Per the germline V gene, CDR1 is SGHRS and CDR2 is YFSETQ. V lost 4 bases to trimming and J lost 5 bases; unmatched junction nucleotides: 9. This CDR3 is CASSTGLAGKTGELFF. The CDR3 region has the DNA TGCGCCAGCAGCACGGGGCTAGCGGGAAAAACCGGGGAGCTGTTTTTT.

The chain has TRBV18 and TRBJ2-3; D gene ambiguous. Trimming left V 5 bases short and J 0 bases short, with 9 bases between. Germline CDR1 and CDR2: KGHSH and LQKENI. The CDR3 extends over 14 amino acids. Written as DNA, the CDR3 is TGTGCCAGCTCAGCTGAGCTGAGCACAGATACGCAGTATTTT. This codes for CASSAELSTDTQYF.

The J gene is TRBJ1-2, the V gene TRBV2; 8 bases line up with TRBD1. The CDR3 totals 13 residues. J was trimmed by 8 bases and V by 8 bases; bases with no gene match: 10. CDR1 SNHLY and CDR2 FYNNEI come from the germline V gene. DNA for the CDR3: TGTGCCAGCTATGTCGGACAGGGTGAGGGCTACACCTTC. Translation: CASYVGQGEGYTF.

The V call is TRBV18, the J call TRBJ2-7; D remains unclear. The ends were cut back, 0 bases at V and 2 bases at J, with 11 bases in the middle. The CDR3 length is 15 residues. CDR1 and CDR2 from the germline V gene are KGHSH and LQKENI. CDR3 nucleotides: TGTGCCAGCTCACCACCGTCGGGTTACCCCTACGAGCAGTACTTC. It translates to CASSPPSGYPYEQYF.

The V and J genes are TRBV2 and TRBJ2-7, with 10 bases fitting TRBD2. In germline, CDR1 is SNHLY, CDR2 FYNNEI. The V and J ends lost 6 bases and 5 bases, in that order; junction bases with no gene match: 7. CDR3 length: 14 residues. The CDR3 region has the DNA TGTGCCAGCAGAGCGGGACTAGCGATTAACGAGCAGTACTTC. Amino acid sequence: CASRAGLAINEQYF.

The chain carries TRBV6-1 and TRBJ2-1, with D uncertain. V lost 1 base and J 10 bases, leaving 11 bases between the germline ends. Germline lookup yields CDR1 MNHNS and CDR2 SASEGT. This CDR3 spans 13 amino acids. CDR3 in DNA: TGTGCCAGCAGTGAAGATAGGAACCGGGAGCAGTTCTTC. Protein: CASSEDRNREQFF.

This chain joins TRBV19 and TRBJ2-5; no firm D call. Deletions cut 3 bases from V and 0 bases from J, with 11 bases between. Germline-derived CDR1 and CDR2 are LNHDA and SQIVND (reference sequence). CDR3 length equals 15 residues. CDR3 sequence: CASSMGRTHQETQYF. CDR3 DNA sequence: TGTGCCAGTAGTATGGGAAGGACCCACCAAGAGACCCAGTACTTC.

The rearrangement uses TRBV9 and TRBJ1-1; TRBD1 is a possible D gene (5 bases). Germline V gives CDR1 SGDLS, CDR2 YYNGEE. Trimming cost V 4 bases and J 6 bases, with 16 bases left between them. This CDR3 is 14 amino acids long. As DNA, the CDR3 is TGTGCCAGCAGCACGGATGGGGCAAACGCTGAAGCTTTCTTT. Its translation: CASSTDGANAEAFF.

CDR3 nucleotides: TGTGCCAGCAGTTTATCGGGGACAAATCTCCGGGATTATAGCAATCAGCCCCAGCATTTT. The encoded protein is CASSLSGTNLRDYSNQPQHF. This chain connects TRBV27 to TRBJ1-5; a weak D match, TRBD1 (6 bases). CDR3 size: 20 residues. CDR1 and CDR2 (germline): MNHEY, SMNVEV (reference sequence). The V and J ends lost 0 bases and 0 bases respectively, with 21 bases between them.

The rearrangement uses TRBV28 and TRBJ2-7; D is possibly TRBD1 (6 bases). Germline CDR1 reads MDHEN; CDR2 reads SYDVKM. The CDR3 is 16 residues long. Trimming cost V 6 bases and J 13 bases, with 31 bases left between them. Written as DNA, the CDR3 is TGTGCCAGCAGGGACATTACAGGGAATTCGGGCGAGGCGAAATACTTC. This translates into CASRDITGNSGEAKYF. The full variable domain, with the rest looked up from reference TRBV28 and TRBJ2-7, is DVKVTQSSRYLVKRTGEKVFLECVQDMDHENMFWYRQDPGLGLRLIYFSYDVKMKEKGDIPEGYSVSREKKERFSLILESASTNQTSMYLCASRDITGNSGEAKYFGPGTRLTVT.

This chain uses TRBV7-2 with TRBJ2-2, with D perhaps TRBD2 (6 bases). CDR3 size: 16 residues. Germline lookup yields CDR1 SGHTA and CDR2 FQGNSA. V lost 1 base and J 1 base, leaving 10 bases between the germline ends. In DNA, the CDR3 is TGTGCCAGCAGCTTAGGCGGTAGCGGGAACACCGGGGAGCTGTTTTTT. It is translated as CASSLGGSGNTGELFF.